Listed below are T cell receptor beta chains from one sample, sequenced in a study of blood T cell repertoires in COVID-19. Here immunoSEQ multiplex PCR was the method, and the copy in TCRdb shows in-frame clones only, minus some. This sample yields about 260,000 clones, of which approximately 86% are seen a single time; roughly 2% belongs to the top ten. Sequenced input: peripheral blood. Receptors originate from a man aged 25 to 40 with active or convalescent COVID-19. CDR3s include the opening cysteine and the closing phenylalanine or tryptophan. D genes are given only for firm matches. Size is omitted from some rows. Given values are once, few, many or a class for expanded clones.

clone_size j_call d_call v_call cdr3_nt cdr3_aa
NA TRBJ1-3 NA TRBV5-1 TGCGCCAGCAGCTCTAATGACGGGAGCTCTGGAAACACCATATATTTT CASSSNDGSSGNTIYF
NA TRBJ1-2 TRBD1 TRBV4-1 TGCGCCAGCAGCCAAGATTCGGAATGGACAGGGTCGGAAGGCTACACCTTC CASSQDSEWTGSEGYTF
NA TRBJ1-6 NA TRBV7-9 TGTGCCAGCAGTCCCCAGGGATCACTTGGTTCACCCCTCCACTTT CASSPQGSLGSPLHF
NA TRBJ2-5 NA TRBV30 TGTGCCGGTACAGGGGCGGGGGAGACCCAGTACTTC CAGTGAGETQYF
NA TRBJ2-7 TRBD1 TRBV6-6 TGTGCCAGCAGCGAGGGACAGGGACACTACGAGCAGTACTTC CASSEGQGHYEQYF
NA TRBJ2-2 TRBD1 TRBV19 TGTGCCAGTAGTAAGGGGACAGGGTCCGGGGAGCTGTTTTTT CASSKGTGSGELFF
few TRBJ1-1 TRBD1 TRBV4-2 TGTGCCAGCAGCCAAGTTTTTGGACAGGGGGCGAGTGGAGCTTTCTTT CASSQVFGQGASGAFF
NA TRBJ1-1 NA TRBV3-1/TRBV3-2 TGTGCCAGCAGCCAAGTTTCCGCGGGTGAAGCTTTCTTT CASSQVSAGEAFF
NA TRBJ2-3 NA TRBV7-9 TGTGCCAGCAGCTTTAGAGAGGGCACAGATACGCAGTATTTT CASSFREGTDTQYF
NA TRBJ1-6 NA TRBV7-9 TGTGCCAGCAGCTTATGGGAGGGACTGCTCCTCCACTTT CASSLWEGLLLHF
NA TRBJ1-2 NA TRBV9 TGTGCCAGCACCGTTGCCCCGGGGGATAACTATGGCTACACCTTC CASTVAPGDNYGYTF
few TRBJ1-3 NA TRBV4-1 TGCGCCAGCAGCGCCTGGAGAGGTCCTAACTCTGGAAACACCATATATTTT CASSAWRGPNSGNTIYF
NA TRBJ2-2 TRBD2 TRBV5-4 TGTGCCAGCAGCTTTAGAGCGGGGAGCACCGGGGAGCTGTTTTTT CASSFRAGSTGELFF
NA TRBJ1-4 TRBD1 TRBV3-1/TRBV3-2 TGTGCCAGCAGCCAGGTACTGCCGGGACAGGAGGCAACTAATGAAAAACTGTTTTTT CASSQVLPGQEATNEKLFF
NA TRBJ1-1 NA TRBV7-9 TGTGCCAGCTCAAAGCCGAACACTGAAGCTTTCTTT CASSKPNTEAFF
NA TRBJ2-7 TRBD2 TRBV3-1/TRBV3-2 TGTGCCAGCAGCCCCGTTAGCGGGGTCTACGAGCAGTACTTC CASSPVSGVYEQYF
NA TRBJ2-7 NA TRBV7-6 TGTGCCAGTCAGGGCCGTTACGAGCAGTACTTC CASQGRYEQYF
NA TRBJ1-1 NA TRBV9 TGTGCCAGCAGCGTAGACGGACAGAACACTGAAGCTTTCTTT CASSVDGQNTEAFF
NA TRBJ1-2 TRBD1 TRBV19 TGTGCCAGTAGTATAGATGACACAGGGGACGGCTACACCTTC CASSIDDTGDGYTF
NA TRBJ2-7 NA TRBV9 TGTGCCAGCAGCCCACGGGGGTCTCCTTATTCCTACGAGCAGTACTTC CASSPRGSPYSYEQYF
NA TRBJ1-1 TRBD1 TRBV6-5 TGTGCCAGCAACTACGGACAGGGGACAACTGAAGCTTTCTTT CASNYGQGTTEAFF
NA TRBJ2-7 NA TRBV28 TGTGCCAGCACCTTAGGTGGAACAGGGAGCTCCTACGAGCAGTACTTC CASTLGGTGSSYEQYF
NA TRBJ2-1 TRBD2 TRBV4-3 TGCGCCAGCAGCCAAGATAGCGGGGGGGCCTCGTCCTACAATGAGCAGTTCTTC CASSQDSGGASSYNEQFF
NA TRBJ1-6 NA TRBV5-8 TGTGCCAGCAACACACAGGGCCGAAATTCACCCCTCCACTTT CASNTQGRNSPLHF
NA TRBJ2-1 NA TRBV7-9 TGTGCCAGCAGCTTTGATAGGGGGGGCTCCTACAATGAGCAGTTCTTC CASSFDRGGSYNEQFF
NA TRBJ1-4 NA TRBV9 TGTGCCAGCAGCGGGGACCGGGGGGTAAATGAAAAACTGTTTTTT CASSGDRGVNEKLFF
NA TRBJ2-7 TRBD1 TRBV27 TGTGCCAGCAGCCTCACAGGGGGCATGTACGAGCAGTACTTC CASSLTGGMYEQYF
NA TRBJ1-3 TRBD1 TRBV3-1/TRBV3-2 TGTGCCAGCAGCCCCCGGCAGGGGGTTTCAGGAAACACCATATATTTT CASSPRQGVSGNTIYF
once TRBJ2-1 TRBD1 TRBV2 TGTGCCAGCAGCGAGGGGGCGTCGGGATACAATGAGCAGTTCTTC CASSEGASGYNEQFF
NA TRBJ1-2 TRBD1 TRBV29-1 TGCAGCGTTGGATTCGGGACAGGGGGCGGTTTTGGAGGCTACACCTTC CSVGFGTGGGFGGYTF
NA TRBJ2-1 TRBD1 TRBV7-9 TGTGCCAGCAGCTCGGGACAGGTAACCTACAATGAGCAGTTCTTC CASSSGQVTYNEQFF
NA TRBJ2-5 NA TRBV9 TGTGCCAGCAGCGCCTCCCGAGGGGGGGAAGAGACCCAGTACTTC CASSASRGGEETQYF
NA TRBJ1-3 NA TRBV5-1 TGCGCCAGCAGCCCCGACCGGGAAGGACTTCATTTT CASSPDREGLHF
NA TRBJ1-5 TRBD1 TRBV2 TGTGCCAGCGGCAACAGGGGGCGGGAACAGCCCCAGCATTTT CASGNRGREQPQHF
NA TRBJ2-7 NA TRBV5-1 TGCGCCAGCAGCTCTGCTAACGCCGAGCAGTACTTC CASSSANAEQYF
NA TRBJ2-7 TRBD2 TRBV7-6 TGTGCCAGCAGCTTAGCGCCTAGCGGGGGGTACGAGCAGTACTTC CASSLAPSGGYEQYF
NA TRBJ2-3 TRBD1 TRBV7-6 TGTGCCAGCAGCCAGGGGGTAGGCTATAGCACAGATACGCAGTATTTT CASSQGVGYSTDTQYF
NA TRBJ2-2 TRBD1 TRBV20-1 TGCAGTGCTAGTCCCGGGACAGGGGCAGCCGGGGAGCTGTTTTTT CSASPGTGAAGELFF
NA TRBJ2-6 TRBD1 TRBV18 TGTGCCAGCTCACCGAGACAGGGGCACAGCTCTGGGGCCAACGTCCTGACTTTC CASSPRQGHSSGANVLTF
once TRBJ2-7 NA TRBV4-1 TGCGCCAGCAGCCAAGGACAGGAAGACGGCGAGCAGTACTTC CASSQGQEDGEQYF
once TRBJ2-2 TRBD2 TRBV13 TGTGCCAGCAGCTTAGGCCTTAGCGGGGGCACCGGGGAGCTGTTTTTT CASSLGLSGGTGELFF
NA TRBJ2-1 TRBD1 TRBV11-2 TGTGCCAGCAGCTTTTTGCGGGACAGGGGGAATGAGCAGTTCTTC CASSFLRDRGNEQFF
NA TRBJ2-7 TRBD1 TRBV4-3 TGCGCCAGCAGCCATTCCGCAACAGGGGAGAGCTACGAGCAGTACTTC CASSHSATGESYEQYF
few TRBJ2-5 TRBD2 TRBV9 TGTGCCAGCAGCGTGGGGGGGAGCGGGGAAGAGACCCAGTACTTC CASSVGGSGEETQYF
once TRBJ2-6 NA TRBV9 TGTGCCAGCAGCGGTACTTCTGGGGCCAACGTCCTGACTTTC CASSGTSGANVLTF
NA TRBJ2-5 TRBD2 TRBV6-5 TGTGCCAGCAGTCGCGGGGGGCGCCAAGAGACCCAGTACTTC CASSRGGRQETQYF
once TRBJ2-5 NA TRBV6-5 TGTGCCAGCATTCGGGGTTTCGGAAAGACCCAGTACTTC CASIRGFGKTQYF
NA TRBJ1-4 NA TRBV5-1 TGCGCCAGCAGCCCAGAAGGGAGGGGTGAAAAACTGTTTTTT CASSPEGRGEKLFF
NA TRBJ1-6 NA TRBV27 TGTGCCAGCAGTCTTGGCCCCGGGGTCTCTAATTCACCCCTCCACTTT CASSLGPGVSNSPLHF
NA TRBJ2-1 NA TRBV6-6 TGTGCCAGCTTGAGAGGGAGGTCGCCGGGTGAGCAGTTCTTC CASLRGRSPGEQFF